This T cell receptor (beta chain) derives from a study of T cells in Graves' hyperthyroidism and ophthalmopathy. Regions amplified from RNA transcripts were the TCR beta CDR3 regions. TCR CDR3 underwent first-round RT-PCR with the HTBI primer set. A single record per CDR3 protein comes from TCRdb applying MiXCR to the multiplex PCR reads. The table has a few hundred thousand distinct CDR3 sequences, roughly 20% seen once; the top ten hold roughly 29%. Whole-study findings and limits: Appearing also in blood were most of the thyroid clonotypes expanded above 0.001.

Comments on this clonotype: Its specificity is not known.

Graves' hyperthyroidism was deemed stable given no ophthalmopathy progression within 18 months. Aged 18 to 65, the patients had hyperthyroidism that was newly diagnosed and had lasted under 2 months. Uncontrolled infection, other autoimmune disease, pregnancy or lactation disqualified patients from enrolment. This TCR derives from a man younger than 35 with Graves' hyperthyroidism. Material for sequencing was blood.

The CDR3 protein is CASSQDGTLRYTF. CDR3 DNA: TGTGCCAGCAGCCAAGATGGGACTCTTCGCTACACCTTC. The V and J genes are TRBV3-1 and TRBJ1-2, with D perhaps TRBD1 (5 bases). Germline CDR1 reads LGHDT; CDR2 reads YNNKEL (reference sequence). V was cut by 0 bases and J by 9 bases, with 11 bases left in between. This CDR3 spans 13 amino acids.